This T cell receptor beta chain was obtained from a study of T cells in Graves' hyperthyroidism and ophthalmopathy. General observations from the study: By a 13 V-J model, ophthalmopathy was set apart from stable hyperthyroidism.

Germline values: CDR1 MNHNS, CDR2 SASEGT. The CDR3 runs 14 residues. Trimming cost V 7 bases and J 2 bases; bases outside gene matches: 5. It was RNA transcripts that yielded the amplified TCR beta CDR3 regions. HTBI primers drove first-round RT-PCR of the TCR CDR3. TCRdb ran MiXCR on the multiplex PCR reads and lists one entry per CDR3 protein. The sample has approximately 430,000 distinct CDR3 sequences, about 15% seen once. About this clonotype itself: Its antigen remains unknown.

The patients, who ranged from 18 to 65 in age, presented with newly diagnosed hyperthyroidism lasting under 2 months. Pregnant or lactating patients were excluded, as were those with uncontrolled infection or other autoimmune disease. The sequencing input was blood. The chain carries TRBV6-1 and TRBJ2-7, with 10 bases fitting TRBD2. The source is a woman between 18 and 29 years old with Graves' hyperthyroidism. The CDR3 is CASTRTSGAYEQYF. The CDR3 DNA follows: TGTGCCAGCACCAGGACTAGCGGCGCCTACGAGCAGTACTTC.